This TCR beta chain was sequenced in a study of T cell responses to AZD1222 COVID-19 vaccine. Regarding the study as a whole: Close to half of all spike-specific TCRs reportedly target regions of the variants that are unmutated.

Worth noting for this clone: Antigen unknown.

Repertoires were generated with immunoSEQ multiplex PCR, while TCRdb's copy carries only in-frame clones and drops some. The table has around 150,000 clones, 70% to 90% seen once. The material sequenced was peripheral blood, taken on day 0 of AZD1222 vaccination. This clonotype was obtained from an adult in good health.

The CDR3 spells CASSLGLGDTDTQYF. The CDR3 DNA reads as TGTGCCAGCAGCTTAGGTTTGGGGGACACAGATACGCAGTATTTT. This chain connects TRBV7-8 to TRBJ2-3; tentatively, D is TRBD1 or TRBD2 (5 bases each). V was clipped by 1 base and J by 2 bases, with 10 bases between them. This CDR3 is built from 15 residues. The germline V gene has CDR1 SGHVS and CDR2 FQNEAQ.